This T cell receptor (beta chain) is drawn from a study of T cell responses to AZD1222 COVID-19 vaccine. For this clone: Its antigen is not identified.

The method was immunoSEQ multiplex PCR; TCRdb's version includes in-frame clones alone and lacks a portion of them. The sample holds about 120,000 clones, roughly 89% seen once. Regarding the study as a whole: The sample set comprised mostly white British donors with more females, and clonal diversity was possibly underestimated.

Sequences were derived from peripheral blood, sampled on day 0 of AZD1222 vaccination. The receptor's source is an adult in good health.

The CDR3 DNA sequence: TGCAGCCCTGAGGGACCTACTGAAGCTTTCTTT. It translates to CSPEGPTEAFF. The chain joins TRBV29-1 to TRBJ1-1; a weak D match, TRBD1 (5 bases). Germline V gene lookup returns CDR1 SQVTM and CDR2 ANQGSEA. The CDR3 is made up of 11 amino acids. Trimming left V 8 bases short and J 5 bases short, with 12 bases between.